This TCR beta chain was recovered during a study of T cells in Graves' hyperthyroidism and ophthalmopathy. Study observations and caveats: Researchers report that a 13 V-J model separated ophthalmopathy from stable hyperthyroidism.

This clonotype was counted ten times or more. The target antigen is unknown. RNA transcripts were the template for amplifying TCR beta CDR3 regions. A first-round RT-PCR of the TCR CDR3 used the HTBI primer set. TCRdb used MiXCR to reprocess the multiplex PCR reads, holding one entry per CDR3 protein. The profile shows around 300,000 distinct CDR3 sequences, 11% to 15% of them singletons. Germline V gene lookup returns CDR1 SEHNR and CDR2 FQNEAQ (reference sequence). The V end lost 2 bases, the J end lost 0 bases, and 13 bases lay between the germline ends. The CDR3 has 16 amino acids. Sequenced material: blood. The TCR comes from a woman aged 25 to 39 with Graves' hyperthyroidism. The chain couples TRBV7-9 to TRBJ1-1, with D perhaps matching TRBD1 (5 bases). The CDR3 region has the DNA TGTGCCAGCAGCTTATATGTCGGGACGCTGAACACTGAAGCTTTCTTT. This translates into CASSLYVGTLNTEAFF.